The rows below give T cell receptor beta chains drawn from one sample of a study of CD8+ T cells in alopecia areata. TCRdb keeps only in-frame clones here, not all; method: immunoSEQ multiplex PCR. Seen here are roughly 200,000 clones, about 63% observed once, and the top ten hold around 1.8%. The sequenced sample was CD4+ T cells sorted from blood, obtained at week 0. The receptors were gathered from a human donor with alopecia areata. The CDR3 runs from the conserved cysteine through the conserved F or W. D genes are given only for firm matches. Only some rows state a clone size, as once, few, many or a class for expanded clones.

v_gene	d_gene	abundance	j_gene	CDR3nt	CDR3aa
TRBV4-3	TRBD1	NA	TRBJ2-3	TGCGCCAGCAGCCAAGGAACAGGGGGCGCGGATGGTACGCAGTATTTT	CASSQGTGGADGTQYF
TRBV29-1	NA	NA	TRBJ1-5	TGCAGCGTTGGGGAGTATAGCAATCAGCCCCAGCATTTT	CSVGEYSNQPQHF
TRBV18	NA	few	TRBJ2-7	TGTGCCAGCTCACGTGACAGGACCTACGAGCAGTACTTC	CASSRDRTYEQYF
TRBV5-1	NA	many	TRBJ2-7	TGCGCCAGCAGCTCGGACCAGCCCTCCTACGAGCAGTACTTC	CASSSDQPSYEQYF
TRBV5-4	NA	NA	TRBJ1-6	TGTGCCAGCAGCTTTGACAGAAATTCACCCCTCCACTTT	CASSFDRNSPLHF
TRBV5-1	NA	NA	TRBJ2-1	TGCGCCAGCAGCTTGCAACAGAATGAGCAGTTCTTC	CASSLQQNEQFF
TRBV2	NA	few	TRBJ1-5	TGTGCCAGCAGTGAAGAGGGTAATCAGCCCCAGCATTTT	CASSEEGNQPQHF
TRBV10-3	NA	NA	TRBJ2-7	TGTGCCATAGCACCCGTTCCCCCGTACGAGCAGTACTTC	CAIAPVPPYEQYF
TRBV6-6	NA	NA	TRBJ1-2	TGTGCCAGCAGCTCCACAGAGGGCCATGGCTACACCTTC	CASSSTEGHGYTF
TRBV15	NA	NA	TRBJ1-5	TGTGCCACCAGCAGAGGGGGAAGCAATCAGCCCCAGCATTTT	CATSRGGSNQPQHF
TRBV4-3	TRBD1	NA	TRBJ1-2	TGCGCCAGCAGCCAAGATCTTCGGACAGGGGGCCGAGGAGGCTACACCTTC	CASSQDLRTGGRGGYTF
TRBV4-3	NA	NA	TRBJ1-5	TGCGCCAGCAGCCAAGATAGGGTACAGCCCCAGCATTTT	CASSQDRVQPQHF
TRBV7-8	TRBD2	few	TRBJ2-7	TGTGCCAGCACTCCGGGGCCTAGCGGGGGGTACGAGCAGTACTTC	CASTPGPSGGYEQYF
TRBV25-1	NA	few	TRBJ1-2	TGTGCCAGCAGTGACGAAGGCGGCTACACCTTC	CASSDEGGYTF
TRBV10-3	NA	NA	TRBJ2-1	TGTGCCACCAGCACTCCTTTCAATGAGCAGTTCTTC	CATSTPFNEQFF
TRBV10-2	NA	few	TRBJ1-2	TGCGCCAGCAGTGACTCAGGGCTGGGGGGCTACACCTTC	CASSDSGLGGYTF
TRBV4-3	TRBD1	many	TRBJ1-1	TGCGCCAGCAGCCGAGTACAGGGGGAAGCTTTCTTT	CASSRVQGEAFF
TRBV13	NA	NA	TRBJ2-7	TGTGCCAGCAGCCCTAGTTTCAGCTCCTACGAGCAGTACTTC	CASSPSFSSYEQYF
TRBV7-3	TRBD2	NA	TRBJ2-1	TGTGCCAGCAGCTTCACCGGGACTAGCCTAGTGAATGAGCAGTTCTTC	CASSFTGTSLVNEQFF
TRBV23-1	NA	NA	TRBJ1-6	TGCGCCAGCAGTCAATCGGCACAGTATAATTCACCCCTCCACTTT	CASSQSAQYNSPLHF
TRBV5-6	TRBD2	NA	TRBJ2-1	TGTGCCAGCAGCTCGCTACTAGGGACTAGCCACTACAATGAGCAGTTCTTC	CASSSLLGTSHYNEQFF
TRBV5-1	TRBD2	NA	TRBJ2-3	TGCGCCAGCAGCTTGGCCCCGGGGGGGCCCACAGATACGCAGTATTTT	CASSLAPGGPTDTQYF
TRBV7-2	TRBD1	NA	TRBJ2-6	TGTGCCAGCAGCCGGGACAGGGTCGCTGGGGCCAACGTCCTGACTTTC	CASSRDRVAGANVLTF
TRBV18	NA	NA	TRBJ1-5	TGTGCCAGCTCACCCGATGGGGATCAGCCCCAGCATTTT	CASSPDGDQPQHF
TRBV27	NA	NA	TRBJ1-6	TGTGCCAGCAGTCCCGACAGGATAAATTCACCCCTCCACTTT	CASSPDRINSPLHF
TRBV12-5	TRBD1	few	TRBJ1-1	TGTGCTAGTGGTTTGGTACTAGGGACAGGGGTCGACACTGAAGCTTTCTTT	CASGLVLGTGVDTEAFF